Listed below are T cell receptor beta chains from one sample, sequenced in a study of T cells after yellow fever vaccination. In TCRdb, the 5' RACE reads were re-called with MiXCR into one record per CDR3 protein. The table records 250,000 to 350,000 distinct CDR3 sequences, 4% to 5.5% of them present only once. The source was PBMCs, collected 15 days after the yellow fever booster vaccination. These receptors originate from a young man who received the YFV17D yellow fever vaccine. Both conserved end residues are part of each CDR3. D genes are given only for firm matches. Some rows have no size entry. The others give once, few or many, or a class for an expanded clone.

TGTGCCAGCAGCGTAAACCCCCAGGGGGGAAAACTGTTTTTT CASSVNPQGGKLFF many TRBD1 TRBJ1-4 14 TRBV9
TGTGCCAGCAGCTTAGCGGGGGGACCGGCTGCGACCCAGTACTTC CASSLAGGPAATQYF NA NA TRBJ2-5 15 TRBV7-8
TGTGCCAGCAGCCCCGCCCCGCAAGCGGGGGGAGTAAAGACCCAGTACTTC CASSPAPQAGGVKTQYF many TRBD2 TRBJ2-5 17 TRBV7-2
TGTGCCAGCAGCTTAATGAGCTCCTACAATGAGCAGTTCTTC CASSLMSSYNEQFF many NA TRBJ2-1 14 TRBV7-2
TGTGCCAGCAGCCCCCGGGGTGCTAGCACAGATACGCAGTATTTT CASSPRGASTDTQYF NA NA TRBJ2-3 15 TRBV7-2
TGTGCCAGCAGTAACGGACAGTTAACTAATGAAAAACTGTTTTTT CASSNGQLTNEKLFF many NA TRBJ1-4 15 TRBV12-3/TRBV12-4
TGCGCCAGCAGCCTGAACCCTAATTCACCCCTCCACTTT CASSLNPNSPLHF NA NA TRBJ1-6 13 TRBV5-1
TGCGCCAGCAGCATCGGACAAGGCCAAGAGACCCAGTACTTC CASSIGQGQETQYF NA NA TRBJ2-5 14 TRBV5-1
TGTGCCAGCAGTTACTCTGGGCAGAATAGAGATACGCAGTATTTT CASSYSGQNRDTQYF many NA TRBJ2-3 15 TRBV6-5
TGTGCCAGCAGCCCCGTTGACAGGGGAAACATTCAGTACTTC CASSPVDRGNIQYF many TRBD1 TRBJ2-4 14 TRBV7-9
TGTGCCAGCGCCATGGGAACCTCTGGGGCCAACGTCCTGACTTTC CASAMGTSGANVLTF few NA TRBJ2-6 15 TRBV27
TGTGCCAGCCGCCTCCGGACTTTCGAGCAGTACTTC CASRLRTFEQYF few NA TRBJ2-7 12 TRBV6-2/TRBV6-3
TGCGCCAGCAGCCAAGATGGGGTCAGCTGGGAGTACAATGAGCAGTTCTTC CASSQDGVSWEYNEQFF many NA TRBJ2-1 17 TRBV4-3
TGTGCCAGCAGCCCGGCGGGCGGAAAAGGTGCAGCTTTCTTT CASSPAGGKGAAFF many NA TRBJ1-1 14 TRBV6-6
TGCAGCGTTAAACTGACAGCGATGAACACTGAAGCTTTCTTT CSVKLTAMNTEAFF NA NA TRBJ1-1 14 TRBV29-1
TGTGCCAGCAGCTTCCAACCGGGACAGGGGATTCGGTACTTC CASSFQPGQGIRYF many NA TRBJ2-7 14 TRBV21-1
TGTGCCAGTCAAATCAGGGGGCGACGAGGGGATACGCAGTATTTT CASQIRGRRGDTQYF many TRBD1 TRBJ2-3 15 TRBV27
TGTGCCAGCTCCGGGCAGGAAAGTGAGGAGTACTTC CASSGQESEEYF NA NA TRBJ2-4 12 TRBV13
TGCAGTGCTAGAGATCCTGGACTATTCTCGGAGACCCAGTACTTC CSARDPGLFSETQYF many NA TRBJ2-5 15 TRBV20-1
TGCGCCAGCAGCTTCGGTAGCCCCACAGATACGCAGTATTTT CASSFGSPTDTQYF many NA TRBJ2-3 14 TRBV5-1
TGCGCCAGCAGCCAAGATCGCCCCACGGAGGTAAACGATGGCTACACCTTC CASSQDRPTEVNDGYTF many NA TRBJ1-2 17 TRBV4-3
TGTGCCAGCTTCCGAGGGGAGCTGTTTTTT CASFRGELFF few NA TRBJ2-2 10 TRBV7-9
TGTGCCAGCAGCTTAGTTCCCCCGGGACTATCCTATGCCGGGGAGCTGTTTTTT CASSLVPPGLSYAGELFF many TRBD2 TRBJ2-2 18 TRBV7-3
TGTGCCAGCAGCACGGGACTAGCGGGGGGATCCTACAATGAGCAGTTCTTC CASSTGLAGGSYNEQFF many TRBD2 TRBJ2-1 17 TRBV7-3
TGTGCCAGTAGTCTAGAACAGGGGCCGACGAACACCGGGGAGCTGTTTTTT CASSLEQGPTNTGELFF NA TRBD1 TRBJ2-2 17 TRBV19
TGTGCCAGCAGCGAGGGGTTCAGGGTTGGTGAGCAGTTCTTC CASSEGFRVGEQFF few NA TRBJ2-1 14 TRBV9
TGTGCCAGCAGCTTAGCCCCCCAGGACATTCAGTACTTC CASSLAPQDIQYF many NA TRBJ2-4 13 TRBV7-8
TGTGCCAGCAGCCGGGAGGAGGATACGCAGTATTTT CASSREEDTQYF NA TRBD2 TRBJ2-3 12 TRBV7-9
TGTGCCAGCTCGTACCGCTCGGGCAGTTCTAACTATGGCTACACCTTC CASSYRSGSSNYGYTF many NA TRBJ1-2 16 TRBV6-5
TGCAGTGCTAACCCGACAGGGACCACTGAAGCTTTCTTT CSANPTGTTEAFF few TRBD1 TRBJ1-1 13 TRBV20-1
TGTGCCAGCAGCTCCACTAGCGCGAATGAGCAGTTCTTC CASSSTSANEQFF many TRBD2 TRBJ2-1 13 TRBV7-6
TGTGCCAGAACCCCCGGCAGGGTGAGAGGGTTGGTCACTGAAGCTTTCTTT CARTPGRVRGLVTEAFF many NA TRBJ1-1 17 TRBV21-1
TGTGCCAGCAGCTTAAGATGGCCAGGGAGGAGGAGCTCCTACAATGAGCAGTTCTTC CASSLRWPGRRSSYNEQFF many NA TRBJ2-1 19 TRBV7-2
TGTGCCAGCAGCCGACCGCGAACAGGGGCCTCTATTGAAGCTTTCTTT CASSRPRTGASIEAFF few TRBD1 TRBJ1-1 16 TRBV7-2
TGTGCCAGCAGTTGGGCCAGCATTACAGGGGAGACCCAGTACTTC CASSWASITGETQYF few NA TRBJ2-5 15 TRBV6-5
TGTGCCAGCAGTTTCCGGGTTGGGGGTGCAGATACGCAGTATTTT CASSFRVGGADTQYF few NA TRBJ2-3 15 TRBV12-3/TRBV12-4
TGCAGTGCTAGCCCTACGGGACGTATTAGCCCTGAAGCTTTCTTT CSASPTGRISPEAFF NA NA TRBJ1-1 15 TRBV20-1
TGTGCCAGCAGCTTAGCGGGGGAAACAGGGTTAGCTAACTATGGCTACACCTTC CASSLAGETGLANYGYTF many NA TRBJ1-2 18 TRBV7-2
TGCGCCAGCAGCTTGTTCACAGCAGTTAACTATGGCTACACCTTC CASSLFTAVNYGYTF NA NA TRBJ1-2 15 TRBV5-1
TGTGCCAGCTCATCCACCGTAGCGGGGGCTGAAGAGACCCAGTACTTC CASSSTVAGAEETQYF few TRBD2 TRBJ2-5 16 TRBV18
TGTGCCAGCCCAAGACAGGGTCAAGATACGCAGTATTTT CASPRQGQDTQYF many TRBD1 TRBJ2-3 13 TRBV2
TGCGCCAGCAGCCAACCGGGACTAGCGGGGGAAGAGACCCAGTACTTC CASSQPGLAGEETQYF many TRBD2 TRBJ2-5 16 TRBV5-1